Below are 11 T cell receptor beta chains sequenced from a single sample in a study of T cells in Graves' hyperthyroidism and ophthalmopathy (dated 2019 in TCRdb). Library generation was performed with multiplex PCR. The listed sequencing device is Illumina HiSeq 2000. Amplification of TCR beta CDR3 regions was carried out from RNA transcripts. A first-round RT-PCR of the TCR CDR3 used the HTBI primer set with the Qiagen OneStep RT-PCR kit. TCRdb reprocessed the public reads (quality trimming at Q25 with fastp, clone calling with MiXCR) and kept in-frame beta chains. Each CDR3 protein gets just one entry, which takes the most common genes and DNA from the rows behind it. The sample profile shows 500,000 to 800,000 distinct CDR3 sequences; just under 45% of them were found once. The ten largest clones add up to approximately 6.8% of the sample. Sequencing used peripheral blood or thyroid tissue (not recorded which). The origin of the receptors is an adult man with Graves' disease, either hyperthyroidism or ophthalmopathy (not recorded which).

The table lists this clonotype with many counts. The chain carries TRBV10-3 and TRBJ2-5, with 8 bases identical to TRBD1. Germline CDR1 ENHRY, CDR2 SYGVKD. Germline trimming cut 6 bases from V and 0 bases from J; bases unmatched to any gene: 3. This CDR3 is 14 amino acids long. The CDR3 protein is CAIRGQANQETQYF. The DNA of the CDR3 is TGTGCCATCAGGGGACAGGCCAACCAAGAGACCCAGTACTTC.

Here the CDR3 reads CASSKRAVSSYNEQFF. The CDR3 DNA reads as TGTGCCAGCAGTAAAAGGGCGGTCAGCTCCTACAATGAGCAGTTCTTC. V gene TRBV25-1 combines with J gene TRBJ2-1; D unclear. CDR3 size: 16 residues. Germline V gives CDR1 MGHDK, CDR2 SYGVNS. Trimming took 5 bases from V and 0 from J, leaving 14 bases between them.

In DNA, the CDR3 is TGTGCCACCAGCATCAACGCGGGGGGCTCTGGAAACACCATATATTTT. It specifies CATSINAGGSGNTIYF. V usage is TRBV15 and J usage is TRBJ1-3; possible D gene TRBD1, 5 bases. CDR3 length: 16 residues. Trimming cost V 4 bases and J 0 bases, with 13 bases left between them. Germline CDR1 is LNHNV and CDR2 is YYDKDF (reference sequence).

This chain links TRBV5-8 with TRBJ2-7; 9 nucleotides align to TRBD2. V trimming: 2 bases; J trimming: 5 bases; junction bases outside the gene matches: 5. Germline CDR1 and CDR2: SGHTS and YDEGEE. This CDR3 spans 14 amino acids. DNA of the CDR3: TGTGCCAGCAGCTTTAGCGGGAGCGGCAACGAGCAGTACTTC. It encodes CASSFSGSGNEQYF.

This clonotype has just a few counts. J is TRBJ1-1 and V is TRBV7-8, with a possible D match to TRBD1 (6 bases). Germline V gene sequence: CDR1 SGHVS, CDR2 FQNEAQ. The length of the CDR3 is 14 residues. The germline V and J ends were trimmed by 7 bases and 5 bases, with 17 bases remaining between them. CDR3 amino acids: CASTTRGIGTEAFF. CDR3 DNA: TGTGCCAGCACAACAAGGGGGATCGGGACTGAAGCTTTCTTT. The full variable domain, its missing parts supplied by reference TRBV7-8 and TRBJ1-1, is GAGVSQSPRYKVAKRGQDVALRCDPISGHVSLFWYQQALGQGPEFLTYFQNEAQLDKSGLPSDRFFAERPEGSVSTLKIQRTQQEDSAVYLCASTTRGIGTEAFFGQGTRLTVV.

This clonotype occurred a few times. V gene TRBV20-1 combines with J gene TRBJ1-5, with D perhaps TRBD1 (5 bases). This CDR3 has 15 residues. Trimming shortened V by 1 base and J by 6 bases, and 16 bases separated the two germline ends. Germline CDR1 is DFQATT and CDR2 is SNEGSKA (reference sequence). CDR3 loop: CSARGEAGRFQPQHF. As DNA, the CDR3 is TGCAGTGCTAGAGGGGAGGCAGGGAGGTTTCAGCCCCAGCATTTT.

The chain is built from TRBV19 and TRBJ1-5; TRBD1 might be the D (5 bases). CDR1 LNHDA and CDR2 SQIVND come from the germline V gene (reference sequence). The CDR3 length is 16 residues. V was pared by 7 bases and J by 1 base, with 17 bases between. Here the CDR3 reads CASIRQGGPSNQPQHF. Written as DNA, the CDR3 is TGTGCCAGTATAAGGCAGGGAGGACCGAGCAATCAGCCCCAGCATTTT.

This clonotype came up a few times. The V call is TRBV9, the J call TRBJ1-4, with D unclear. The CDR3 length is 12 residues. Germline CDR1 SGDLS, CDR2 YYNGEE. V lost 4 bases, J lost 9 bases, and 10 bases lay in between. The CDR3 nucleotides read TGTGCCAGCAGCCAACCGGATAAAAAACTGTTTTTT. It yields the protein CASSQPDKKLFF.

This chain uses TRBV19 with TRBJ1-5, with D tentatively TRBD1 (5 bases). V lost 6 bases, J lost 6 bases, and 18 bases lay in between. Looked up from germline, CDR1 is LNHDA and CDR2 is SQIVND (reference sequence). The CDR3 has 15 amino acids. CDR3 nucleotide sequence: TGTGCCAGTAGGAGAGAGTACAGGCTGGGTCAGCCCCAGCATTTT. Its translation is CASRREYRLGQPQHF.

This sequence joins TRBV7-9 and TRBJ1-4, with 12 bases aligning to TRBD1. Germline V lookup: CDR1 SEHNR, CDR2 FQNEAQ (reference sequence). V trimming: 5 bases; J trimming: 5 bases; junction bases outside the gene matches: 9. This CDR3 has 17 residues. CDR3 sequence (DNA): TGTGCCAGCAGCCGGACCGGGACAGGGGGCTTGAATGAAAAACTGTTTTTT. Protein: CASSRTGTGGLNEKLFF.

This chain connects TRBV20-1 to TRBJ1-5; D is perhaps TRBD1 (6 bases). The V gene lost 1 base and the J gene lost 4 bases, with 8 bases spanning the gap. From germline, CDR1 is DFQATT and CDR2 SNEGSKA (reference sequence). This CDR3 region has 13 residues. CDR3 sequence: CSARVTGNQPQHF. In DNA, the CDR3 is TGCAGTGCTAGAGTCACAGGGAATCAGCCCCAGCATTTT.